A selection of T cell receptor beta chains follows, all from one sample in a study of T cell responses to AZD1222 COVID-19 vaccine. Method: immunoSEQ multiplex PCR; TCRdb's copy keeps in-frame clones and lacks some. The sample lists about 120,000 clones; 80% to 95% were seen once. Sample: peripheral blood, taken 28 days after the second dose of the MenACWY control vaccine. The source is an adult who received the MenACWY meningococcal vaccine as a control. CDR3s include the opening cysteine and the closing phenylalanine or tryptophan. A D gene is named only where the DNA matches it firmly. Size is omitted from some rows. Given values are once, few, many or a class for expanded clones.

v_call,j_call,d_call,clone_size,cdr3_nt,cdr3_aa
TRBV5-1,TRBJ2-2,TRBD2,-,TGCGCCAGCAGCCCTCTTGGACTAGCGGGAGGCACCGGGGAGCTGTTTTTT,CASSPLGLAGGTGELFF
TRBV24-1,TRBJ2-5,TRBD1,-,TGTGCCACCAGTGATTCCCCAGGGGGCCAAGAGACCCAGTACTTC,CATSDSPGGQETQYF
TRBV7-9,TRBJ2-1,-,-,TGTGCCAGCAGCTTAGCACGCGACAGACACAATGAGCAGTTCTTC,CASSLARDRHNEQFF
TRBV4-1,TRBJ1-1,TRBD1,-,TGCGCCAGCAGCCAAGCGGGGACAGGGAGGGCTTTCTTT,CASSQAGTGRAFF
TRBV24-1,TRBJ2-1,TRBD2,-,TGTGCCACCAGTGAAAAGACCGGGACTAGACATGAGCAGTTCTTC,CATSEKTGTRHEQFF
TRBV2,TRBJ2-1,TRBD1,-,TGTGCCAGCAGTGTTAACAGGGGTAGCTCCTACAATGAGCAGTTCTTC,CASSVNRGSSYNEQFF
TRBV5-6,TRBJ2-7,-,-,TGTGCCAGCAGCTTGGGGGGCGGGGCCTCCTACGAGCAGTACTTC,CASSLGGGASYEQYF
TRBV24-1,TRBJ2-3,-,few,TGTGCCACCAGTGATATCCGGGACAGCACAGATACGCAGTATTTT,CATSDIRDSTDTQYF
TRBV2,TRBJ1-6,-,once,TGTGCCAGCATTGGCCAGGGAACGGATAATTCACCCCTCCACTTT,CASIGQGTDNSPLHF
TRBV28,TRBJ1-5,TRBD1,-,TGTGCCAGCAGTACGACGGGACAGGGTGCCAATCAGCCCCAGCATTTT,CASSTTGQGANQPQHF
TRBV28,TRBJ2-1,TRBD1,once,TGTGCCAGCAGTTTCGGGACAGCGTACAATGAGCAGTTCTTC,CASSFGTAYNEQFF
TRBV27,TRBJ2-5,TRBD1,-,TGTGCCAGCAGCCCGGACAGGTTAATGGAGACCCAGTACTTC,CASSPDRLMETQYF
TRBV29-1,TRBJ2-5,-,few,TGCAGCGTGTCCGGACAGAACCAAGAGACCCAGTACTTC,CSVSGQNQETQYF
TRBV6-4,TRBJ2-3,TRBD1,few,TGTGCCAGCAGTGACGGACAGGGAGCAGATACGCAGTATTTT,CASSDGQGADTQYF
TRBV25-1,TRBJ2-1,-,-,TGTGCCAGCAGTGAGGGTAGGTACAGGGCTAATGAGCAGTTCTTC,CASSEGRYRANEQFF
TRBV3-1/TRBV3-2,TRBJ1-2,TRBD1,-,TGTGCCAGCAGCCAAAGACAGGGGCAGGATGGCTACACCTTC,CASSQRQGQDGYTF
TRBV28,TRBJ1-2,-,-,TGTGCCAGCAGTTTTACAGGCCCTAACTATGGCTACACCTTC,CASSFTGPNYGYTF
TRBV27,TRBJ2-5,TRBD2,-,TGTGCCAGCAGTTTATTAGGGGCGGGGGGGCCCGGACCCCAAGAGACCCAGTACTTC,CASSLLGAGGPGPQETQYF
TRBV6-6,TRBJ1-5,TRBD1,-,TGTGCCAGCCGAACAGGGGGCGGCGGAACGCCCCAGCATTTT,CASRTGGGGTPQHF
TRBV6-4,TRBJ1-4,-,-,TGTGCCAGCAGAGAACCAGGGACTGGAAAACTGTTTTTT,CASREPGTGKLFF
TRBV13,TRBJ1-6,-,-,TGTGCCAGCAGCCCCCTAGGTGGAGGTTATAATTCACCCCTCCACTTT,CASSPLGGGYNSPLHF
TRBV28,TRBJ1-5,-,-,TGTGCCAGCAGTTCCGACAGATATAGCAATCAGCCCCAGCATTTT,CASSSDRYSNQPQHF
TRBV30,TRBJ2-7,TRBD1,-,TGTGCCTGGAGTCCAGGACAGGGGGCATACGAGCAGTACTTC,CAWSPGQGAYEQYF
TRBV6-5,TRBJ1-1,-,-,TGTGCCAGCAGGTCGACCTCTTCCTCGGGGGCTTTCTTT,CASRSTSSSGAFF
TRBV21-1,TRBJ2-7,-,-,TGTGCCAGCAGCCCCCCAGATAACCGGGACCGAGACTACGAGCAGTACTTC,CASSPPDNRDRDYEQYF
TRBV19,TRBJ1-6,-,-,TGTGCCAGTAGTCCCAGCAACTATAATTCACCCCTCCACTTT,CASSPSNYNSPLHF